A selection of T cell receptor beta chains follows, all from one sample in a study of monozygotic twins with cystic fibrosis. Profiled with immunoSEQ multiplex PCR; TCRdb holds only in-frame clones, not every one. The table lists 35,000 or so clones, 84% of them singletons. Sequencing input: blood. These receptors all come from a girl aged 2 to 10 with cystic fibrosis. Each CDR3 is given with its conserved first and last residue. Fields, in order: V gene, clone size, D gene, J gene, CDR3 DNA, CDR3 protein. A D gene is named only where the DNA matches it firmly. Some rows mark clone size as missing; the rest say once, few, many or name a class of expanded clone.

v_gene: TRBV6-6; abundance: -; d_gene: -; j_gene: TRBJ1-1; CDR3nt: TGTGCCAGCGGAGCTCAGGGCGCCACTGAAGCTTTCTTT; CDR3aa: CASGAQGATEAFF
v_gene: TRBV9; abundance: -; d_gene: -; j_gene: TRBJ1-1; CDR3nt: TGTGCCAGCAGCGCCGGACAAGAAGCTTTCTTT; CDR3aa: CASSAGQEAFF
v_gene: TRBV18; abundance: -; d_gene: TRBD2; j_gene: TRBJ2-7; CDR3nt: TGTGCCAGCTCACCGCTGCATGCGGCTAGCGGGGTTTACGAGCAGTACTTC; CDR3aa: CASSPLHAASGVYEQYF
v_gene: TRBV7-6; abundance: -; d_gene: -; j_gene: TRBJ1-2; CDR3nt: TGTGCCAGCAGCTTCAGAGGCGACGGCTACACCTTC; CDR3aa: CASSFRGDGYTF
v_gene: TRBV27; abundance: -; d_gene: -; j_gene: TRBJ1-1; CDR3nt: TGTGCCAGCAGTTTAAGTGTGGGGGGAGGGGTGAACACTGAAGCTTTCTTT; CDR3aa: CASSLSVGGGVNTEAFF
v_gene: TRBV2; abundance: -; d_gene: TRBD2; j_gene: TRBJ2-3; CDR3nt: TGTGCCAGCAGTGAACCGCTAGCGGGGGGCCTTCGGGATACGCAGTATTTT; CDR3aa: CASSEPLAGGLRDTQYF
v_gene: TRBV27; abundance: -; d_gene: -; j_gene: TRBJ2-5; CDR3nt: TGTGCCAGCAGTTTGTACAGGGATGAGACCCAGTACTTC; CDR3aa: CASSLYRDETQYF
v_gene: TRBV5-1; abundance: -; d_gene: -; j_gene: TRBJ1-1; CDR3nt: TGCGCCAGCAGCCCTACTCGGCAGCGCGGAGCGAACACTGAAGCTTTCTTT; CDR3aa: CASSPTRQRGANTEAFF
v_gene: TRBV6-5; abundance: -; d_gene: TRBD1; j_gene: TRBJ2-7; CDR3nt: TGTGCCAGCAGTTCCACAGGGGCGCCCTACGAGCAGTACTTC; CDR3aa: CASSSTGAPYEQYF
v_gene: TRBV6-1; abundance: -; d_gene: -; j_gene: TRBJ2-1; CDR3nt: TGTGCCACCAACAATGAGCAGTTCTTC; CDR3aa: CATNNEQFF
v_gene: TRBV5-6; abundance: -; d_gene: -; j_gene: TRBJ2-7; CDR3nt: TGTGCCAGCAGCCGTATAGGGCGCGGCGACGAGCAGTACTTC; CDR3aa: CASSRIGRGDEQYF
v_gene: TRBV10-2; abundance: -; d_gene: -; j_gene: TRBJ2-5; CDR3nt: TGCGCCAGCAGTGAGTCTTGGCGTCGTAGGTACCAAGAGACCCAGTACTTC; CDR3aa: CASSESWRRRYQETQYF
v_gene: TRBV5-1; abundance: once; d_gene: TRBD2; j_gene: TRBJ2-1; CDR3nt: TGCGCCAGCAGCTTGGTGGCGGGGGGCCATTACAATGAGCAGTTCTTC; CDR3aa: CASSLVAGGHYNEQFF
v_gene: TRBV5-4; abundance: -; d_gene: TRBD1; j_gene: TRBJ1-2; CDR3nt: TGTGCCAGCAGCTTGGGTGGGGCCTCAGACAGGGCCACCTTC; CDR3aa: CASSLGGASDRATF
v_gene: TRBV11-2; abundance: -; d_gene: -; j_gene: TRBJ2-7; CDR3nt: TGTGCCAGCAGCCCGGACTATCTCTACGAGCAGTACTTC; CDR3aa: CASSPDYLYEQYF
v_gene: TRBV14; abundance: -; d_gene: -; j_gene: TRBJ1-2; CDR3nt: TGTGCCAGCAGCCAACGGACAGCCTATGGCTACACCTTC; CDR3aa: CASSQRTAYGYTF
v_gene: TRBV29-1; abundance: -; d_gene: TRBD1; j_gene: TRBJ2-7; CDR3nt: TGCAGCGTTCTCGGACAGGGGGTAACCTACGAGCAGTACTTC; CDR3aa: CSVLGQGVTYEQYF
v_gene: TRBV6-5; abundance: once; d_gene: TRBD1; j_gene: TRBJ2-2; CDR3nt: TGTGCCAGCAGTGGACAGGGGGCGAACACCGGGGAGCTGTTTTTT; CDR3aa: CASSGQGANTGELFF
v_gene: TRBV30; abundance: -; d_gene: -; j_gene: TRBJ1-5; CDR3nt: TGTGCCTGGAGTGTACAGGGAGGCCAGCCCCAGCATTTT; CDR3aa: CAWSVQGGQPQHF
v_gene: TRBV4-2; abundance: -; d_gene: TRBD2; j_gene: TRBJ2-3; CDR3nt: TGTGCCAGCAGCCAAGGACTAGCGGGGGGCGGGGCAGATACGCAGTATTTT; CDR3aa: CASSQGLAGGGADTQYF